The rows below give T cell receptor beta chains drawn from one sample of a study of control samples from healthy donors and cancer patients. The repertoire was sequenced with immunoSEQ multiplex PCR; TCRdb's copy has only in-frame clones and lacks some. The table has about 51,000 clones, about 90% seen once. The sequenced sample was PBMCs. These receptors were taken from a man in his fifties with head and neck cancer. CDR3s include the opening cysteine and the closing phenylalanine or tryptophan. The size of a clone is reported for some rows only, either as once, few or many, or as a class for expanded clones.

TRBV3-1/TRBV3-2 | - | CASSPQYGSGSQYF
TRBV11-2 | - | CASSPFKTNYNEQFF
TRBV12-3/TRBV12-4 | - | CASSFSLTTEAFF
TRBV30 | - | CAWSGVTSTDTQYF
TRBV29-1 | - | CSVWDTQGSGNTIYF
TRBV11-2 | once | CASSSGPSGANVLTF
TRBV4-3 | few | CASSPGLAGVRGTGELFF
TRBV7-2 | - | CASSLWTGATTNEKLFF
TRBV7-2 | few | CASSLAMSGGAVGETQYF
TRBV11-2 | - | CASSLRRGQGASGTEAFF
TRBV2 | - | CASSPGQGPNTGELFF
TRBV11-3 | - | CASSSGLAGDYEQYF
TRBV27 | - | CASSINSRDRAEQYF
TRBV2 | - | CASSPSGPLSEQYF
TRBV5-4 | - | CASSLETRWETQYF
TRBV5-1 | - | CASSLEIGAAGYTF
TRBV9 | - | CASSVGTVQETQYF
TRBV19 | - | CASRRTSGGVVYNEQFF
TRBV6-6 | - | CASSPSSPSYGYTF
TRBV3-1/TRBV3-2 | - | CASSRIGDGELFF
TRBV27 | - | CASSFALAGVEQFF
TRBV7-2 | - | CASSPGTWTGELFF
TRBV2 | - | CASSEAVRSQPQHF
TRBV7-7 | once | CASSPGQGSQYF
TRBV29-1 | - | CSVGSGQGFNEQFF
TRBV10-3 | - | CAISERGEKLFF
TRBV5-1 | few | CASSRSGREDTQYF
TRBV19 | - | CASSIDGQAGRGGYTF